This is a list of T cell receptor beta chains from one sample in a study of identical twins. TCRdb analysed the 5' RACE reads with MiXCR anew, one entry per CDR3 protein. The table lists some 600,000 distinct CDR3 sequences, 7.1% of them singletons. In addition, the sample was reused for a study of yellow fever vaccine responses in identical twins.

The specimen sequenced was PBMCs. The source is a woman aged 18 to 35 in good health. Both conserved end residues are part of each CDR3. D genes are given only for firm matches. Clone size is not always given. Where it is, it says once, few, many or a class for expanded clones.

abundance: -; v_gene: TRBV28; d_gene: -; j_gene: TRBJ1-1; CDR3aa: CASSLRYTEAFF; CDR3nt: TGTGCCAGCAGTTTGCGGTACACTGAAGCTTTCTTT
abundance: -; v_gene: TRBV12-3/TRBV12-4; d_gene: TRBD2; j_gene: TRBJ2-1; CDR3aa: CASRYHLLAGENNEQFF; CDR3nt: TGTGCCAGCAGATATCACCTACTAGCGGGAGAGAACAATGAGCAGTTCTTC
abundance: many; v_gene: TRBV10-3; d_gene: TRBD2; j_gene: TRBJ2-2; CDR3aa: CAIRKTSGSQSGELFF; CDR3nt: TGTGCCATCAGAAAAACTAGCGGGAGTCAGTCCGGGGAGCTGTTTTTT
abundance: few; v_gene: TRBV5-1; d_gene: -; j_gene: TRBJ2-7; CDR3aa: CASSHAGWAGSSYEQYF; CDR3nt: TGCGCCAGCAGCCACGCGGGTTGGGCGGGCTCCTCGTACGAGCAGTACTTC
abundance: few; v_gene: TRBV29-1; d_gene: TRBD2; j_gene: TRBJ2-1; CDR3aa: CSVEGGRVIEQFF; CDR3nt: TGCAGCGTTGAAGGGGGGAGGGTGATTGAGCAGTTCTTC
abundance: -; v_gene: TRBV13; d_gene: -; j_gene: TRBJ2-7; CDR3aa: CASSFGDRSYEQYF; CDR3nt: TGTGCCAGCAGCTTTGGGGACCGCTCCTACGAGCAGTACTTC
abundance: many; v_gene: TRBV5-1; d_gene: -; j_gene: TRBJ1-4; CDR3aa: CASSTGGTNEKLFF; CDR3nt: TGCGCCAGCAGCACGGGGGGGACTAATGAAAAACTGTTTTTT
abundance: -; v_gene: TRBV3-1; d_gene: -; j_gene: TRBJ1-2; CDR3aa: CASSQEWGYTF; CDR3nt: TGTGCCAGCAGCCAAGAGTGGGGCTACACCTTC
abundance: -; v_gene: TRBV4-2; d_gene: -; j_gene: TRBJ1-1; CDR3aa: CASSQAGITEAFF; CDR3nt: TGTGCCAGCAGCCAAGCGGGGATCACTGAAGCTTTCTTT
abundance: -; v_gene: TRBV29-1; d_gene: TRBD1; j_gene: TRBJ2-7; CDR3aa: CSGGGQGPYEQYF; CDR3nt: TGCAGCGGGGGGGGACAGGGCCCTTACGAGCAGTACTTC
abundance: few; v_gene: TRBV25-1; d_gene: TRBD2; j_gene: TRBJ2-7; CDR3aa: CATASGGIGNEQYF; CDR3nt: TGTGCCACAGCGTCGGGGGGAATCGGTAACGAGCAGTACTTC
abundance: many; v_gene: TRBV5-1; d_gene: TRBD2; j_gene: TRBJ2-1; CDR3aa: CASNLAGGSYNEQFF; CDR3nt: TGCGCCAGCAACCTAGCGGGAGGGAGCTACAATGAGCAGTTCTTC
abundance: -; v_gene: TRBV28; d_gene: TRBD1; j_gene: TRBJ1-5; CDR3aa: CASSLLQGSLQPQHF; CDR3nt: TGTGCCAGCAGTTTGTTACAGGGGTCTCTTCAGCCCCAGCATTTT
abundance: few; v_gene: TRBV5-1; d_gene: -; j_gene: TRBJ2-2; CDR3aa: CASSLVVGITGELFF; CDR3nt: TGCGCCAGCAGCTTGGTAGTAGGGATCACCGGGGAGCTGTTTTTT
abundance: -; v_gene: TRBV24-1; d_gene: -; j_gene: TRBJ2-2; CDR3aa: CATSDPLGPSRTGELFF; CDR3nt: TGTGCCACCAGTGATCCTCTCGGGCCTTCCCGCACCGGGGAGCTGTTTTTT
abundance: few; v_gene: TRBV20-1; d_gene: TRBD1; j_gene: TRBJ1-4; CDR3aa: CSARDGAGGGEKLFF; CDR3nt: TGCAGTGCTAGAGATGGAGCAGGGGGTGGTGAAAAACTGTTTTTT
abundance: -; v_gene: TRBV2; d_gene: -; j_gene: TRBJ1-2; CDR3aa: CASTELPGSYGYTF; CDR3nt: TGTGCCAGCACCGAGCTTCCGGGTAGCTATGGCTACACCTTC
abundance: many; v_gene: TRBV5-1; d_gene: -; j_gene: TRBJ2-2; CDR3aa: CASSPTANTGELFF; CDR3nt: TGTGCCAGCAGTCCGACAGCGAACACCGGGGAGCTGTTTTTT
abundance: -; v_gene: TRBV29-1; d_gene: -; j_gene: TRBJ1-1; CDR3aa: CSVESAGAGATEAFF; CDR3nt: TGCAGCGTTGAAAGTGCCGGGGCCGGTGCCACTGAAGCTTTCTTT
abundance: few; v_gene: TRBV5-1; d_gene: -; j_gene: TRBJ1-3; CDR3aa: CASSLDPQAGNTIYF; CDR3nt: TGCGCCAGCAGCTTGGATCCGCAGGCGGGAAACACCATATATTTT
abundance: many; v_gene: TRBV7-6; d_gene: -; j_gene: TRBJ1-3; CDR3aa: CASSDNPWGIRNTIYF; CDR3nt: TGTGCCAGCAGCGACAACCCGTGGGGAATAAGGAACACCATATATTTT
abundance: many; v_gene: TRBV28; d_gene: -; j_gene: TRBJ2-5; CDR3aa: CASRETQYF; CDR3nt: TGTGCCAGCAGAGAGACCCAGTACTTC
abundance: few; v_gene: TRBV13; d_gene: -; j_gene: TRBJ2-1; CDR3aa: CASSLGDRGAYNEQFF; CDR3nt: TGTGCCAGCAGCTTAGGCGATCGGGGCGCCTACAATGAGCAGTTCTTC
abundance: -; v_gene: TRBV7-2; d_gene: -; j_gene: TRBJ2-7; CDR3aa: CASTNRAAGSEQYF; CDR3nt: TGTGCCAGCACAAACCGGGCAGCGGGCTCCGAGCAGTACTTC
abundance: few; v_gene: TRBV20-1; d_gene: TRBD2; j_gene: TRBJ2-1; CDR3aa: CSARDLGRREPRGTYNEQFF; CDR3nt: TGCAGTGCTAGAGATCTGGGGAGGCGGGAGCCCCGGGGGACCTACAATGAGCAGTTCTTC
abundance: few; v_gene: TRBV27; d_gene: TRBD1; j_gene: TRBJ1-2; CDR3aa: CASSWTGEVSGYTF; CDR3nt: TGTGCCAGCAGTTGGACAGGGGAGGTCTCTGGCTACACCTTC
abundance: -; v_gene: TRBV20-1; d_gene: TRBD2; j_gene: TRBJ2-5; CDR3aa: CSARDAVPAGVGETQYF; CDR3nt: TGCAGTGCTAGAGATGCGGTCCCCGCGGGAGTCGGTGAGACCCAGTACTTC
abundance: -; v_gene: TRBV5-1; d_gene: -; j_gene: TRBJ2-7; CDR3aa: CASSPQDFYEQYF; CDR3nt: TGCGCCAGCAGCCCGCAGGATTTCTACGAGCAGTACTTC
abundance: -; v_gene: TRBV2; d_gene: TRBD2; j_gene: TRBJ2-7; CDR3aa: CASSGAGGPYEQYF; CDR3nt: TGTGCCAGCAGTGGGGCGGGAGGGCCCTACGAGCAGTACTTC
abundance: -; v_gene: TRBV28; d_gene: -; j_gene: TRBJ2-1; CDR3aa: CASRFRQNAYNEQFF; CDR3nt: TGTGCCAGCAGATTTCGACAGAACGCTTACAATGAGCAGTTCTTC
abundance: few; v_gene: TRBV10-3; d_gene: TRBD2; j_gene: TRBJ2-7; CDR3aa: CAISESGTSSSYEQYF; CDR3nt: TGTGCCATCAGTGAGTCGGGGACTAGCAGTTCCTACGAGCAGTACTTC
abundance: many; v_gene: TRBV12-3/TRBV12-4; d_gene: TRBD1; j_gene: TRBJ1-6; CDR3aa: CASSLDGTVYNSPLHF; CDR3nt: TGTGCCAGCAGTTTAGACGGGACAGTTTATAATTCACCCCTCCACTTT
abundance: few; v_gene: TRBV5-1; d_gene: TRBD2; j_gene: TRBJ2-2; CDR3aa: CASSLTMAGGTGELFF; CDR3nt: TGCGCCAGCAGCTTGACCATGGCGGGAGGCACCGGGGAGCTGTTTTTT
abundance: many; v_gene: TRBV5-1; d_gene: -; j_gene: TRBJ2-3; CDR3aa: CASSGQRHTDTQYF; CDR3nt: TGCGCCAGCTCCGGACAGAGGCACACAGATACGCAGTATTTT
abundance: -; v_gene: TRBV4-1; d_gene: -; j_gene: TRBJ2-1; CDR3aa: CASSQDPVRGTIHGEQFF; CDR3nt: TGCGCCAGCAGCCAAGATCCGGTCAGGGGGACTATCCACGGTGAGCAGTTCTTC
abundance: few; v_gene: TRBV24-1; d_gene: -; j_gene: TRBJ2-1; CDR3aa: CATRGSIGPNEQFF; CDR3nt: TGTGCCACCCGAGGGAGCATAGGGCCCAATGAGCAGTTCTTC
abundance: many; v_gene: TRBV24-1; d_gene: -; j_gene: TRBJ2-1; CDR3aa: CATSDLSTSSYNEQFF; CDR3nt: TGTGCCACCAGTGATCTCTCGACGAGCTCCTACAATGAGCAGTTCTTC
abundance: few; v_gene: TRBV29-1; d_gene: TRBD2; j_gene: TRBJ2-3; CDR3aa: CSVEELGLAEITDTQYF; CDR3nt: TGCAGCGTTGAAGAGCTTGGACTAGCGGAAATCACAGATACGCAGTATTTT
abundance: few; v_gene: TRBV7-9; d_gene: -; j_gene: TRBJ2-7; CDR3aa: CASSFSNRGESEQYF; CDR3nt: TGTGCCAGCAGCTTTTCTAACCGGGGAGAAAGCGAGCAGTACTTC
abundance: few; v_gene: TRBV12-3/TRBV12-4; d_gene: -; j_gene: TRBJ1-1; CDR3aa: CASSFTTGRAFF; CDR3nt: TGTGCCAGCAGTTTTACGACAGGAAGAGCTTTCTTT
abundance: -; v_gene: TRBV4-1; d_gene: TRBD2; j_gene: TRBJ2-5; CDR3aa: CASSLRTSGVFETQYF; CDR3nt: TGCGCCAGCAGTCTACGGACTAGCGGGGTTTTCGAGACCCAGTACTTC
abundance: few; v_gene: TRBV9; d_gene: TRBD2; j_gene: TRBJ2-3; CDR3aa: CASSPPAGEADTQYF; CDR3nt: TGTGCCAGCAGCCCTCCCGCGGGAGAGGCAGATACGCAGTATTTT
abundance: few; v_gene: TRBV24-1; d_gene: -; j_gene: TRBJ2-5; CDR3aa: CATSDGWQETQYF; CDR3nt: TGTGCCACCAGTGATGGCTGGCAAGAGACCCAGTACTTC
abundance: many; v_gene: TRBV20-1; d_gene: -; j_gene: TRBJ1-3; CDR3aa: CSANGAGNTIYF; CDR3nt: TGCAGTGCTAACGGGGCTGGAAACACCATATATTTT
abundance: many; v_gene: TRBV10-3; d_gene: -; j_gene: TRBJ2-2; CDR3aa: CAISESSLTNTGELFF; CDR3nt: TGTGCCATCAGTGAGTCATCGCTGACGAACACCGGGGAGCTGTTTTTT
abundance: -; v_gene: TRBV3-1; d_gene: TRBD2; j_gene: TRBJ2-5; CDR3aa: CASSLRTSGELRGETQYF; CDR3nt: TGTGCCAGCAGCCTGAGGACTAGCGGGGAACTAAGGGGTGAGACCCAGTACTTC
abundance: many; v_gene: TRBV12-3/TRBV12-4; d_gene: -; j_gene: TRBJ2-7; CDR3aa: CASSLAQPYEQYF; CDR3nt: TGTGCCAGCAGTTTAGCGCAGCCCTACGAGCAGTACTTC
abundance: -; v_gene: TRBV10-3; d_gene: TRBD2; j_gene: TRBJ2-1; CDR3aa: CAISDTGGVRDEQFF; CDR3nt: TGTGCCATCAGTGATACGGGAGGGGTGCGGGATGAGCAGTTCTTC
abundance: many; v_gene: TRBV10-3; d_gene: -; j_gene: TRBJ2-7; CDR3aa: CAISESTGTAYEQYF; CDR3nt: TGTGCCATCAGTGAGTCCACCGGGACCGCCTACGAGCAGTACTTC
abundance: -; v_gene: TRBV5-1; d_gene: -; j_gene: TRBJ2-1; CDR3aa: CASSLVSRQTRDEQFF; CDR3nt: TGCGCCAGCAGCTTGGTGTCTAGACAGACTAGGGATGAGCAGTTCTTC
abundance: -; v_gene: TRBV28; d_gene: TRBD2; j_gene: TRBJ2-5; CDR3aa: CASSFLGTSGQETQYF; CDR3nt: TGTGCCAGCAGTTTTTTGGGGACTAGCGGACAAGAGACCCAGTACTTC
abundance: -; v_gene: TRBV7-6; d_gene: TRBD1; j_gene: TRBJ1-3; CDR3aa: CASSTTGTGGTGNTIYF; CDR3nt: TGTGCCAGCAGCACAACCGGGACAGGGGGCACTGGAAACACCATATATTTT
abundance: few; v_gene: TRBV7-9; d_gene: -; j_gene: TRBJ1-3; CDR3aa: CASSYYQGPSGNTIYF; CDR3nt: TGTGCCAGCAGCTATTATCAGGGGCCCTCTGGAAACACCATATATTTT
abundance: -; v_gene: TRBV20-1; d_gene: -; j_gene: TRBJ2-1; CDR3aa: CSARPEIRGKPNEQFF; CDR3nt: TGCAGTGCTAGACCTGAGATACGGGGAAAACCCAATGAGCAGTTCTTC